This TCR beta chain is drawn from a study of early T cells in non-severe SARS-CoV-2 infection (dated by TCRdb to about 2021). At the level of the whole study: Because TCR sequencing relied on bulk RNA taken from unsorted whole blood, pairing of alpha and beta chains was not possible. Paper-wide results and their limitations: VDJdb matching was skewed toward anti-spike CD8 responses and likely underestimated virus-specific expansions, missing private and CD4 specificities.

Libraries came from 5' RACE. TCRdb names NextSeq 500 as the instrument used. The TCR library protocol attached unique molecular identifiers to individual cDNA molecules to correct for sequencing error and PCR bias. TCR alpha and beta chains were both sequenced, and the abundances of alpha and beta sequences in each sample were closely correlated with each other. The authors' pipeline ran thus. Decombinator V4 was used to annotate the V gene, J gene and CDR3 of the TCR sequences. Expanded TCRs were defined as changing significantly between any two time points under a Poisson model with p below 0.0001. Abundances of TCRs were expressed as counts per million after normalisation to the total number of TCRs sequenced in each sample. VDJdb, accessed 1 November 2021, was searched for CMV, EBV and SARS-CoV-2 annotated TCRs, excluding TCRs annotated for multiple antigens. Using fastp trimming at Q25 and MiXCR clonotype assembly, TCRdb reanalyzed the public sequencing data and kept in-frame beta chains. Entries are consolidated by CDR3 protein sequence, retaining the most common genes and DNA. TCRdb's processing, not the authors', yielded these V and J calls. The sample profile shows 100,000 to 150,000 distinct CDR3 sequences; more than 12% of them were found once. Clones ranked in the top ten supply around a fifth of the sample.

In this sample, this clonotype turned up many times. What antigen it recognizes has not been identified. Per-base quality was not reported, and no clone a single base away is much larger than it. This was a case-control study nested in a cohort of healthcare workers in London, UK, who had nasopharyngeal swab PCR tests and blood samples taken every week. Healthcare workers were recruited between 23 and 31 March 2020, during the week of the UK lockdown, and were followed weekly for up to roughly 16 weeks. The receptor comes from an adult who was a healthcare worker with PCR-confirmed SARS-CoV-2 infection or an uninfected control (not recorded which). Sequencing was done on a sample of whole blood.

The CDR3 in this case is CSVTSALGTQYF. The nucleotide sequence is given as TGCAGCGTCACCTCTGCCTTGGGGACCCAGTACTTC. The sequence links TRBV29-1 to TRBJ2-5; no D gene is confidently identified. V drops 6 bases and J drops 7 bases, leaving 15 bases in between. The CDR3, cysteine through phenylalanine, is 12 amino acids long. Only the CDR3 part of the read is kept: 36 bases, read in frame from the first base. The germline V gene yields SQVTM for CDR1 and ANQGSEA for CDR2. Outside the CDR3, residues come from the reference TRBV29-1 and TRBJ2-5 proteins, so the full variable domain is: SAVISQKPSRDICQRGTSLTIQCQVDSQVTMMFWYRQQPGQSLTLIATANQGSEATYESGFVIDKFPISRPNLTFSTLTVSNMSPEDSSIYLCSVTSALGTQYFGPGTRLLVL.